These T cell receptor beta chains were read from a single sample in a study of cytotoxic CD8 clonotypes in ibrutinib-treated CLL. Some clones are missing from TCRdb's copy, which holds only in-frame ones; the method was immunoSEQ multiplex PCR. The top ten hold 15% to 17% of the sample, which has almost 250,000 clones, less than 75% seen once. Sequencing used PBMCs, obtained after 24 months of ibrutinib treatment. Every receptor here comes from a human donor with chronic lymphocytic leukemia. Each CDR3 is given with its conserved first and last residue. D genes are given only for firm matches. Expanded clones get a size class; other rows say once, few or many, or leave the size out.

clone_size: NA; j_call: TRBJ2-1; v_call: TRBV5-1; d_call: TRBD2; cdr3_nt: TGCGCCAGCAGCCTGACTAGCGGACCACGCGTGAATGAGCAGTTCTTC; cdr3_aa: CASSLTSGPRVNEQFF
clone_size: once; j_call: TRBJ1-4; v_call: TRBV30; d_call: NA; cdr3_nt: TGTGCCTGGAGCGCCGGCAGGGGCAGCGTCGGACTGTTTTTT; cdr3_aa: CAWSAGRGSVGLFF
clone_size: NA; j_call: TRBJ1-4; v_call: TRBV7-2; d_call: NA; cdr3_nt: TGTGCCAGCAGCTTAGGGCAGGAGGGGAAAAAACTGTTTTTT; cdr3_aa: CASSLGQEGKKLFF
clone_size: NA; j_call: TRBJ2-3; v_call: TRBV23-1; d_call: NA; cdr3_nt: TGCGCCAGCAGTCAGTGGACGGTTAGCACAGATACGCAGTATTTT; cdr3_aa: CASSQWTVSTDTQYF
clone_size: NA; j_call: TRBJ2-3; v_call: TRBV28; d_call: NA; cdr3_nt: TGTGCCAGCAGCCGCATAGTGGGCTGGCCTAGCACAGATACGCAGTATTTT; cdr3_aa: CASSRIVGWPSTDTQYF
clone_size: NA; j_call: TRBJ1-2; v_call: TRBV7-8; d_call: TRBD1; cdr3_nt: TGTGCCAGCAGCTTCGGGACAGCGGCGGGGTCCGTATATGGCTACACCTTC; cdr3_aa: CASSFGTAAGSVYGYTF
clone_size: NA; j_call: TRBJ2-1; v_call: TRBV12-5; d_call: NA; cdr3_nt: TGTGCTAGTGTCCCCGACACGGATAACAATGAGCAGTTCTTC; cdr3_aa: CASVPDTDNNEQFF
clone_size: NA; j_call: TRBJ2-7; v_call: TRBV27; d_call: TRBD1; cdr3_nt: TGTGCCAGCAGCCAAATTGGGACAGGGCTTACCTACGAGCAGTACTTC; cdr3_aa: CASSQIGTGLTYEQYF
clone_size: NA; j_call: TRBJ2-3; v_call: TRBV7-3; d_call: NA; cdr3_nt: TGTGCCAGCAGCTTAAAACGGTCAGATACGCAGTATTTT; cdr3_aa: CASSLKRSDTQYF
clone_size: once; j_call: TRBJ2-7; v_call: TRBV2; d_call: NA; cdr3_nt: TGTGCCAGCAAAAGAGGGGAAGGTAGGGGCGAGCAGTACTTC; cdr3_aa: CASKRGEGRGEQYF
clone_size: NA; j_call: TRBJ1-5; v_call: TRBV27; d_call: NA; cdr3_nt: TGTGCCAGCAGCCAATCAGGGGACTTTCAGCCCCAGCATTTT; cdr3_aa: CASSQSGDFQPQHF
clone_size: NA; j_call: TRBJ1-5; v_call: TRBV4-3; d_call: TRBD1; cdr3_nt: TGCGCCAGCAGCCAAGATTGGACAGGGGGTCAGCCCCAGCATTTT; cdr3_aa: CASSQDWTGGQPQHF
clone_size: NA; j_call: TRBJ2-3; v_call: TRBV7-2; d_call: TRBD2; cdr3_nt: TGTGCCAGCAGCTCGGGAGGAAGAGATACGCAGTATTTT; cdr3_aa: CASSSGGRDTQYF
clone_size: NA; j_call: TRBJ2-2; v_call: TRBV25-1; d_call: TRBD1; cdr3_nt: TGTGCCAGCAGTGAATATAAAGGGGGCTATAACACCGGGGAGCTGTTTTTT; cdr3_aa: CASSEYKGGYNTGELFF
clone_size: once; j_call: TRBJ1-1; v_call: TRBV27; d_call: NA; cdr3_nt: TGTGCCAGCAGTTTCGGACCTCGAACCGGGGCTTTCTTT; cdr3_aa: CASSFGPRTGAFF
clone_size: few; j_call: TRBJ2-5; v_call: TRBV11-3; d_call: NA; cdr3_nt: TGTGCCAGCAGCTCCGGTTATCTCGGGGGAGAGGCCCAGTACTTC; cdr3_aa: CASSSGYLGGEAQYF
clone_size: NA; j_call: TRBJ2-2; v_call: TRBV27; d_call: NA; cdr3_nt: TGTGCCAGCAGTTTAAGGGGGGGCGACACCGGGGAGCTGTTTTTT; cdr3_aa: CASSLRGGDTGELFF
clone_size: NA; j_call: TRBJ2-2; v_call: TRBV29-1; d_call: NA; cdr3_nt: TGCAGCGCAGAGGGGCCCGGGGAGCTGTTTTTT; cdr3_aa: CSAEGPGELFF
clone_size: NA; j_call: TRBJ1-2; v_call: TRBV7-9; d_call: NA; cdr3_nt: TGTGCCAGCGGCTATATCGGGACACATGGCTACACCTTC; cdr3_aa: CASGYIGTHGYTF
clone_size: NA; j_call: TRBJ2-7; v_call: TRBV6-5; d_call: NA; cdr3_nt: TGTGCCAGCAGTCCCGGGACGGGTAACTACGAGCAGTACTTC; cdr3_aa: CASSPGTGNYEQYF
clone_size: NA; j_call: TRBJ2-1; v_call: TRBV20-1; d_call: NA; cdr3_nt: TGCAGTGCTAGACCCGAAGATGAGCAGTTCTTC; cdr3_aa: CSARPEDEQFF
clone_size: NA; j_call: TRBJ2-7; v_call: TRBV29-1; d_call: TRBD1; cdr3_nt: TGCAGCGTTGGGCATACAGGGGGGTCCACCTACGAGCAGTACTTC; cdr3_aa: CSVGHTGGSTYEQYF
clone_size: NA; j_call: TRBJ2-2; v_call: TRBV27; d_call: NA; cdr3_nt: TGTGCCAGCAGGAACGAGGGGAGGACCGGGGAGCTGTTTTTT; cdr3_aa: CASRNEGRTGELFF
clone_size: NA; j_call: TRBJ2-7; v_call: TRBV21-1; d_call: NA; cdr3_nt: TGTGCCAGCCGCAAAGAGGCCCCAGAGTTCTACGAGCAGTACTTC; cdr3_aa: CASRKEAPEFYEQYF